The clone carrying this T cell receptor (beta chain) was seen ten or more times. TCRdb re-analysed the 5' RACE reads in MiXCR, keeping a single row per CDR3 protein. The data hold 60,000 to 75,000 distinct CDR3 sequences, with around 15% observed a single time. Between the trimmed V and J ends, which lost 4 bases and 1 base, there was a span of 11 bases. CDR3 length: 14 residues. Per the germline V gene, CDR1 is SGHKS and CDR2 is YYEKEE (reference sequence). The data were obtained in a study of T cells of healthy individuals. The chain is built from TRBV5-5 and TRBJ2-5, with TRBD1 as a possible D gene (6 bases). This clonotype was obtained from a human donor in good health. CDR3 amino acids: CASSPGQFQETQYF. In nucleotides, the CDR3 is TGTGCCAGCAGCCCTGGACAGTTCCAAGAGACCCAGTACTTC.